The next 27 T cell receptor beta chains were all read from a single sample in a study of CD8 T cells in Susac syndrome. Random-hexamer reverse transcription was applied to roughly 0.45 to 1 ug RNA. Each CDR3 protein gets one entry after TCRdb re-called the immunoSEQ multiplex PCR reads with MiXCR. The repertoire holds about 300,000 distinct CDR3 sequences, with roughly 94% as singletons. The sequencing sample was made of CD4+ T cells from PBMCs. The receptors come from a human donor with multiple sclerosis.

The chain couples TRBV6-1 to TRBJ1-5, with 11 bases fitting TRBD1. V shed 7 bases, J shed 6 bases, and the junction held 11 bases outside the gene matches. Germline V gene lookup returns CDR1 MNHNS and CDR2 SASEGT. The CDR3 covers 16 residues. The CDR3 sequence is CASTKLDRGLLQPQHF. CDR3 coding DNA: TGTGCCAGCACCAAGTTGGACAGGGGGCTGCTTCAGCCCCAGCATTTT.

The CDR3 is CASSFLRGGYNEQFF. In DNA form, the CDR3 reads TGCGCCAGCAGCTTCCTTCGGGGGGGCTACAATGAGCAGTTCTTC. The chain joins TRBV5-1 to TRBJ2-1, with 8 bases identical to TRBD2. V shed 2 bases, J shed 3 bases, and the junction held 4 bases outside the gene matches. Germline-derived CDR1 and CDR2 are SGHRS and YFSETQ. The CDR3 totals 15 residues.

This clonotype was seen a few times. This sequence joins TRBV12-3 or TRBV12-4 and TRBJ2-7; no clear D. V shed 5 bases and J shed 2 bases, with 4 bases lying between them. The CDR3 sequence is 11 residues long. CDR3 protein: CASSRTYEQYF. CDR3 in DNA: TGTGCCAGCAGTCGCACCTACGAGCAGTACTTC.

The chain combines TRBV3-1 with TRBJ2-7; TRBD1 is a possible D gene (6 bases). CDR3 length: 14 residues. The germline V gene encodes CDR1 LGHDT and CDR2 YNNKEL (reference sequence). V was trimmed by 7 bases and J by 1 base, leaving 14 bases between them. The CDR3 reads CASTLGADSYEQYF. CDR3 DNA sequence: TGTGCCAGCACTTTGGGGGCCGATTCCTACGAGCAGTACTTC.

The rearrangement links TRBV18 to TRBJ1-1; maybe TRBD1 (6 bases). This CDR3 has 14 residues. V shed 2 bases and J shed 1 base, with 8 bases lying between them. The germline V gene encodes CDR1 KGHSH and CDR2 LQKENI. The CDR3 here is CASSPRTENTEAFF. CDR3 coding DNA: TGTGCCAGCTCACCAAGGACAGAGAACACTGAAGCTTTCTTT.

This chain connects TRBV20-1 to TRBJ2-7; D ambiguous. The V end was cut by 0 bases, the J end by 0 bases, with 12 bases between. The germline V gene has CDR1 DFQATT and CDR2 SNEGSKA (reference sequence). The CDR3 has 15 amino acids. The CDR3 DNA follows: TGCAGTGCTAGAGATCCTAATAGCCCCTCCTACGAGCAGTACTTC. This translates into CSARDPNSPSYEQYF.

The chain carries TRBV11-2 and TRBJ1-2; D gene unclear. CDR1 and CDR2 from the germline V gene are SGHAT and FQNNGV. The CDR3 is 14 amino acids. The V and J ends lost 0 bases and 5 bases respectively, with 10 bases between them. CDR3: CASSLEALTYGYTF. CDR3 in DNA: TGTGCCAGCAGCTTAGAGGCTTTGACGTATGGCTACACCTTC.

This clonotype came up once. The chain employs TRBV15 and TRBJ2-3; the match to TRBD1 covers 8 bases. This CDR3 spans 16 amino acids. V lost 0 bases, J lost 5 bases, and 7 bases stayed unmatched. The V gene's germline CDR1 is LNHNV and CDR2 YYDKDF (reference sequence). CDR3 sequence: CATSREGQASVDTQYF. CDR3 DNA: TGTGCCACCAGCAGAGAGGGACAGGCCTCCGTAGATACGCAGTATTTT.

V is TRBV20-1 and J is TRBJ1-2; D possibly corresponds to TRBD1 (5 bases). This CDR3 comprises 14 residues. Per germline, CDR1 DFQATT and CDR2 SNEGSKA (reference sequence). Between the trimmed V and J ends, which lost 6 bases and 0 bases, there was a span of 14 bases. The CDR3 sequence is CSAPRTPTNYGYTF. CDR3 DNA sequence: TGCAGTGCCCCACGGACACCAACTAACTATGGCTACACCTTC.

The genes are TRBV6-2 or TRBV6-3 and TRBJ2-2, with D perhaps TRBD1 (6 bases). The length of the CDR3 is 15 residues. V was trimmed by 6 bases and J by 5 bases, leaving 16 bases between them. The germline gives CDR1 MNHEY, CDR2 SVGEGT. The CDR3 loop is CASRRTGTRTGELFF. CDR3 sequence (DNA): TGTGCCAGCAGGCGCACCGGGACAAGAACCGGGGAGCTGTTTTTT.

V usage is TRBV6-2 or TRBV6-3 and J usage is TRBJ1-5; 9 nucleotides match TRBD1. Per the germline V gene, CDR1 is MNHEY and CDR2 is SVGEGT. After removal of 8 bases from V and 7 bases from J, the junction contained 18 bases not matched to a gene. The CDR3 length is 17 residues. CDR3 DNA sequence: TGTGCCAGCTCGCCGGGACAGGGTAGGACTCTCCGCCAGCCCCAGCATTTT. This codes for CASSPGQGRTLRQPQHF.

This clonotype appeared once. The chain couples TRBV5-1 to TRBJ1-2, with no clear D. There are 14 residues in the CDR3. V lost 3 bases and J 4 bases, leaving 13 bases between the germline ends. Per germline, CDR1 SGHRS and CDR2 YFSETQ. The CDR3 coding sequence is TGCGCCAGCAGCTCCGCTCTCGCCGTCTATGGCTACACCTTC. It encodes CASSSALAVYGYTF.

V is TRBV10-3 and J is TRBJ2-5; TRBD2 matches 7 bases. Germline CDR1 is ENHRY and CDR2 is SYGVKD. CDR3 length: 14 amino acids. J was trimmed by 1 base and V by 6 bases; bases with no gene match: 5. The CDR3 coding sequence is TGTGCCATCAGGCCCGGACTAGGCCAAGAGACCCAGTACTTC. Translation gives CAIRPGLGQETQYF.

The CDR3 sequence: CASSSTQGRYNTEAFF. The CDR3 DNA sequence: TGTGCCAGCAGCTCGACCCAAGGACGTTACAACACTGAAGCTTTCTTT. This sequence joins TRBV7-9 and TRBJ1-1; the D is unclear. CDR1 and CDR2 from the germline V gene are SEHNR and FQNEAQ (reference sequence). The CDR3 extends over 16 amino acids. Trimming shortened V by 4 bases and J by 2 bases, and 17 bases separated the two germline ends.

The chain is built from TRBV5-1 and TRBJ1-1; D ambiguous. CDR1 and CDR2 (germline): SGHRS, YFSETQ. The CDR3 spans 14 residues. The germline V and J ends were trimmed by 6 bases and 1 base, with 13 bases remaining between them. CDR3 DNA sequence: TGCGCCAGCATCGCCGACCAGGCGAACACTGAAGCTTTCTTT. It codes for CASIADQANTEAFF.

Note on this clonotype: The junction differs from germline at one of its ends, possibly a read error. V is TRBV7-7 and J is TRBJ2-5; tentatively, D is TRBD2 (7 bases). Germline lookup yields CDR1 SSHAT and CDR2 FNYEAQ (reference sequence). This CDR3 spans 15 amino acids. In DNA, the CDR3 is TGTGCTAGCAGCTTAGCGGGCAGGGGCCAAGAGACCCAGTACTTC. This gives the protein CASSLAGRGQETQYF.

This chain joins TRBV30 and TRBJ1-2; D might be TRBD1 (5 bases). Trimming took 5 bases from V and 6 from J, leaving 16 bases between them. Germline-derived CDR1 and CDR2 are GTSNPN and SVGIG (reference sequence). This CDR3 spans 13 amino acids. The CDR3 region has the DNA TGTGCCTGGGGAGGGGTTGGCGTAGATGGCTACACCTTC. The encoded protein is CAWGGVGVDGYTF. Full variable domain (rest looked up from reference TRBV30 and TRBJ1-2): SQTIHQWPATLVQPVGSPLSLECTVEGTSNPNLYWYRQAAGRGLQLLFYSVGIGQISSEVPQNLSASRPQDRQFILSSKKLLLSDSGFYLCAWGGVGVDGYTFGSGTRLTVV.

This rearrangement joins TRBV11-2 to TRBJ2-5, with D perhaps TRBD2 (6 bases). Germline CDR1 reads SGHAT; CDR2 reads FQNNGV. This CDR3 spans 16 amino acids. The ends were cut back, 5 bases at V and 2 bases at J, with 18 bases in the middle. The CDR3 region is CASSARYSGGQETQYF. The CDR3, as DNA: TGTGCCAGCAGCGCGCGGTATAGCGGAGGACAAGAGACCCAGTACTTC.

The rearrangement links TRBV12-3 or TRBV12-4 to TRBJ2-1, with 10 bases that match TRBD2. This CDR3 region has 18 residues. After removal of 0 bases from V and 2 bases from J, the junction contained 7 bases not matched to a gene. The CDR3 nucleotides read TGTGCCAGCAGTTTAGCGAAGGATACTAGCGGGACCTACAATGAGCAGTTCTTC. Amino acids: CASSLAKDTSGTYNEQFF.

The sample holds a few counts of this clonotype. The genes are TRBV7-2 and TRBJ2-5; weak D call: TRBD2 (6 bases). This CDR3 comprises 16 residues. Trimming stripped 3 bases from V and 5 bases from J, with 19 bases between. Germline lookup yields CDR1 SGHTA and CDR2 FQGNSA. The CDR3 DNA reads TGTGCCAGCAGCTTGGACCCGGGAGTCGAATGGGAGACCCAGTACTTC. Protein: CASSLDPGVEWETQYF.

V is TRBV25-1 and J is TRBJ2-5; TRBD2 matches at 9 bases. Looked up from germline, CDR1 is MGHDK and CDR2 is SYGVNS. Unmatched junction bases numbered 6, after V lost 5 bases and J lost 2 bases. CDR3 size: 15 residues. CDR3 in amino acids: CASSRLAGAQETQYF. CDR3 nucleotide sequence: TGTGCCAGCAGTAGGTTAGCGGGAGCTCAAGAGACCCAGTACTTC.

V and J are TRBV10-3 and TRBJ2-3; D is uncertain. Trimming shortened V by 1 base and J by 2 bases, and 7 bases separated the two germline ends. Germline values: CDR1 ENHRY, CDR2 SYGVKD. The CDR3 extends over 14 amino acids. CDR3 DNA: TGTGCCATCAGTGAGTTCAGCGACACAGATACGCAGTATTTT. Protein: CAISEFSDTDTQYF.

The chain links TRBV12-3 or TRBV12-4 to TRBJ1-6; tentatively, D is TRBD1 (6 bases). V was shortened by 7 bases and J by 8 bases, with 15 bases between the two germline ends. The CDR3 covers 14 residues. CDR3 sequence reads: CASTNGRGYSPLHF. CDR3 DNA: TGTGCCAGCACCAATGGGAGGGGGTATTCACCCCTCCACTTT.

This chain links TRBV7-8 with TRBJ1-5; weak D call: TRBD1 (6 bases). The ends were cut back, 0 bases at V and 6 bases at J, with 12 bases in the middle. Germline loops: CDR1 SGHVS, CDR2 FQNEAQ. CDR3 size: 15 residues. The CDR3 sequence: CASSLAQGRGQPQHF. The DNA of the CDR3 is TGTGCCAGCAGCTTAGCGCAGGGGAGGGGTCAGCCCCAGCATTTT. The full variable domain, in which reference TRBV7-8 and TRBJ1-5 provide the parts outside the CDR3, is GAGVSQSPRYKVAKRGQDVALRCDPISGHVSLFWYQQALGQGPEFLTYFQNEAQLDKSGLPSDRFFAERPEGSVSTLKIQRTQQEDSAVYLCASSLAQGRGQPQHFGDGTRLSIL.

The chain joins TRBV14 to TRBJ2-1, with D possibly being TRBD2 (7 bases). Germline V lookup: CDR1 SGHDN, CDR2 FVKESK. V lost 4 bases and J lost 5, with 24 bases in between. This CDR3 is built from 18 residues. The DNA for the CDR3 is TGTGCCAGCAGCCTCCGAGGGGGGGCCAGGCGTCTAGACAATGAGCAGTTCTTC. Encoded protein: CASSLRGGARRLDNEQFF.

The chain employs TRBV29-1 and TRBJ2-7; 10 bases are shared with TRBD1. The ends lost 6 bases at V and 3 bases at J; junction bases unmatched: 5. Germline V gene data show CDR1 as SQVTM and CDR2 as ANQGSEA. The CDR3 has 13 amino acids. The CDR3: CSVSDRGGYEQYF. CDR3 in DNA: TGCAGCGTCTCGGACAGGGGGGGCTACGAGCAGTACTTC.

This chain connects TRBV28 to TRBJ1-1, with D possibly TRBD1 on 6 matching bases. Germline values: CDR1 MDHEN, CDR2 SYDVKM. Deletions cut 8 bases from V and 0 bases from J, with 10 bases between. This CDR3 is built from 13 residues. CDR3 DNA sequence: TGTGCCAGCCGGGGGCAGGTGAACACTGAAGCTTTCTTT. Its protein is CASRGQVNTEAFF.